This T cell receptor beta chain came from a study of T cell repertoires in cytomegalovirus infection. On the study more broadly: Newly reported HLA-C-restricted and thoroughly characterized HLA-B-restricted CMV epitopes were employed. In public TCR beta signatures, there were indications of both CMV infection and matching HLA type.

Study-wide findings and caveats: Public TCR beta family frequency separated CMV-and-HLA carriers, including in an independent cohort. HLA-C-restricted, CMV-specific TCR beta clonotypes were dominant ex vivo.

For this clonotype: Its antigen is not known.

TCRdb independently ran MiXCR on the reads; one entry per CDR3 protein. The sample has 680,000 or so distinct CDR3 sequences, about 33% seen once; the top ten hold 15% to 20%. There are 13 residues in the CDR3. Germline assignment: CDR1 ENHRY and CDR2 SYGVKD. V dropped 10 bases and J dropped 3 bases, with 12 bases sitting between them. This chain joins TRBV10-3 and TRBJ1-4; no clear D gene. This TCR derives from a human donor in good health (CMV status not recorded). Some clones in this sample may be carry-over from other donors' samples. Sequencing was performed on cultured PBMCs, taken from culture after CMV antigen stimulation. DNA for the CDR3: TGTGCCAGCCTTGGGGTTCCTAATGAAAAACTGTTTTTT. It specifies CASLGVPNEKLFF.